This T cell receptor beta chain stems from a study of post-analysis software for immune sequencing data. Looking at the study overall: In terms of disease course, relapsing-remitting, secondary progressive and progressive-relapsing multiple sclerosis were included. Study-wide findings and caveats: A few TRBV segments occurring more often in patients than controls included TRBV5-6, TRBV5-1 and TRBV20-1.

In regard to this clonotype: Its antigen is unknown.

Libraries were made from TCR beta cDNA, and they carried unique molecular identifiers. Via MiXCR, TCRdb re-called the PCR reads, giving one row per CDR3 protein. This sample yields roughly 730,000 distinct CDR3 sequences, of which approximately 30% are seen a single time; 0.55% to 0.65% belongs to the top ten. In germline, CDR1 is SGHRS, CDR2 YFSETQ. Trimming took off 1 base at V and 9 bases at J, with 13 bases between the two ends. CDR3 length equals 14 residues. Sequenced: blood. This TCR derives from a girl between 10 and 17 years old with multiple sclerosis. This chain links TRBV5-1 with TRBJ2-2; D is perhaps TRBD1 (5 bases). The CDR3: CASSLKGFFRELFF. The CDR3 DNA follows: TGCGCCAGCAGCTTGAAGGGGTTTTTCCGGGAGCTGTTTTTT.